This T cell receptor beta chain is from a study of blood T cell repertoires in COVID-19. Turning to the study itself: Both acute and convalescent COVID-19 samples were obtained from the United States, Italy and Spain. In each case, the material was cDNA or gDNA derived from T cells, B-cell-depleted T cells, or PBMCs.

This clone showed up just once. Trimming removed 5 bases from V and 2 bases from J, with 11 bases in between. The CDR3 is made up of 14 amino acids. CDR1 and CDR2 (germline): KGHDR, SFDVKD. Followed longitudinally, the Seattle patients had been enrolled during active infection. The data were produced by immunoSEQ multiplex PCR, yet TCRdb's version contains in-frame clones alone and is incomplete. The repertoire holds 250,000 to 400,000 clones, with approximately 90% as singletons. V usage is TRBV24-1 and J usage is TRBJ1-2; TRBD1 might be the D (6 bases). The source is a woman between 25 and 40 years old with COVID-19, enrolled during active disease. The sample was peripheral blood. The CDR3 nucleotides read TGTGCCACCAGTGCCGAAACAGGGAACTATGGCTACACCTTC. This codes for CATSAETGNYGYTF.